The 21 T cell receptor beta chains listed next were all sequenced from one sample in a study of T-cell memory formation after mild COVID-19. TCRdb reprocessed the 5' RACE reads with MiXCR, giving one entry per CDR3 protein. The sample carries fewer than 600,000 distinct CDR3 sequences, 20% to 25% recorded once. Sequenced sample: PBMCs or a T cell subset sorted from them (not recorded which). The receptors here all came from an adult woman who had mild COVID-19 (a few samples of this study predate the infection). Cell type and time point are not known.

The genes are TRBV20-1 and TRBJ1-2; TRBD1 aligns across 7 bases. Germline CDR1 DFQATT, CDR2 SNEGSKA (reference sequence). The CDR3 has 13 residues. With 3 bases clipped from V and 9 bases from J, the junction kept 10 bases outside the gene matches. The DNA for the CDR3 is TGCAGTGCTAGCAGGGACAGACCAATCCGCTACACCTTC. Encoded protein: CSASRDRPIRYTF.

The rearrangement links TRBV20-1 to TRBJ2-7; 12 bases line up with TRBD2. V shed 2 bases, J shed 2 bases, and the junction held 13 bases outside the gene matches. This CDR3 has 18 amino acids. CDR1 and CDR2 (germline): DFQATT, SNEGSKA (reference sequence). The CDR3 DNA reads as TGCAGTGCTAGACAACCGGGACTAGCGGGTAAACCCCCCTACGAGCAGTACTTC. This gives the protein CSARQPGLAGKPPYEQYF.

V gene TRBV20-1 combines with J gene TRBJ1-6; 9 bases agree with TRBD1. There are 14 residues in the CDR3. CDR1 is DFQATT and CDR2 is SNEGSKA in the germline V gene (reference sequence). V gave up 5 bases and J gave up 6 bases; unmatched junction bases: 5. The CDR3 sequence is CSAHPGQGNSPLHF. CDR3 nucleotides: TGCAGTGCTCACCCGGGACAGGGTAATTCACCCCTCCACTTT.

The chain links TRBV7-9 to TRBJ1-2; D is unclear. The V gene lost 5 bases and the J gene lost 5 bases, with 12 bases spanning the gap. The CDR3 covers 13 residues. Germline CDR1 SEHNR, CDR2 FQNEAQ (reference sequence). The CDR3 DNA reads TGTGCCAGCAGCGCCCAGGACGTTTATGGCTACACCTTC. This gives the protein CASSAQDVYGYTF.

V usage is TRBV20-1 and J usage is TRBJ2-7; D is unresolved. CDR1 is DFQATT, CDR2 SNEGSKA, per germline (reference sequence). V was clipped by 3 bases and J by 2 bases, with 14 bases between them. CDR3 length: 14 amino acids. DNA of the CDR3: TGCAGTGCTAGGGAAATGGGTTTGGCCTACGAGCAGTACTTC. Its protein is CSAREMGLAYEQYF.

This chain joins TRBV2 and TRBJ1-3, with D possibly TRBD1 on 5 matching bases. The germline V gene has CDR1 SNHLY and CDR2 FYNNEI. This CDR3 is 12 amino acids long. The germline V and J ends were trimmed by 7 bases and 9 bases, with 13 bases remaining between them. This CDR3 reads CASTQGYGTIYF. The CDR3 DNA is TGTGCCAGCACCCAGGGTTATGGCACCATATATTTT.

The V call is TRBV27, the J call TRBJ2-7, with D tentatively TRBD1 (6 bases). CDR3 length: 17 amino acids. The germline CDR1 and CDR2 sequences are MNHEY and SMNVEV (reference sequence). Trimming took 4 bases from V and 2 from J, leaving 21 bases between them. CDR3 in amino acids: CASSYGQGIRGTYEQYF. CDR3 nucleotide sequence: TGTGCCAGCAGTTATGGGCAGGGGATAAGAGGAACCTACGAGCAGTACTTC.

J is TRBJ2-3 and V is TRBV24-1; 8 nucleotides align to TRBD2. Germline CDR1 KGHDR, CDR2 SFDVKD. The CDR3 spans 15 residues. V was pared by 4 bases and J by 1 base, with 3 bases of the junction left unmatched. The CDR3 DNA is TGTGCCACCAGTGAACCGGGACTAGGCACAGATACGCAGTATTTT. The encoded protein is CATSEPGLGTDTQYF.

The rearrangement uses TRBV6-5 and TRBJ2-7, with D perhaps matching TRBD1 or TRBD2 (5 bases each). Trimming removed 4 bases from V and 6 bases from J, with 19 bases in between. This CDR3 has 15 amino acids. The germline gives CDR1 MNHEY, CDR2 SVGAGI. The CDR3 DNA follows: TGTGCCAGCAGTTCCTCGGTCGGACTCGGGACCGAGCAGTACTTC. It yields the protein CASSSSVGLGTEQYF.

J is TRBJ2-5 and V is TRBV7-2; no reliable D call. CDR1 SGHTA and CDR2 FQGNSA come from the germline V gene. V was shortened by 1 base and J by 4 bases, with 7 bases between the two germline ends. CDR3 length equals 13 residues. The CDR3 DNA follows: TGTGCCAGCAGCTTAGGGTACGCAGAGACCCAGTACTTC. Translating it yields CASSLGYAETQYF.

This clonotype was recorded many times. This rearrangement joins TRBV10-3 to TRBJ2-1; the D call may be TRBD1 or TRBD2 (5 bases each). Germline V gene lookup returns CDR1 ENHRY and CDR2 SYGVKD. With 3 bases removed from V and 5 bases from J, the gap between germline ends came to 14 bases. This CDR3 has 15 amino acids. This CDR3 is CAISDGTRSHNEQFF. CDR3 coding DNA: TGTGCCATCAGTGATGGGACCCGAAGCCACAATGAGCAGTTCTTC.

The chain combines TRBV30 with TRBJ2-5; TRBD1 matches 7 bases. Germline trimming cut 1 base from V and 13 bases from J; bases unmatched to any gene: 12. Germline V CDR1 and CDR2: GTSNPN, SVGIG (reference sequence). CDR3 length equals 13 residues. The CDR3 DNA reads TGTGCCTGGAGTGATTCGTTCGGACAGGCCCTGTACTTC. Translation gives CAWSDSFGQALYF.

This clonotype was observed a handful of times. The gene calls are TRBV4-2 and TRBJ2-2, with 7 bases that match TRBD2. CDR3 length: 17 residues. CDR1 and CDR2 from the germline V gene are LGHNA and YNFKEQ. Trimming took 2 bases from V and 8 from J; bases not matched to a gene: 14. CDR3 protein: CASSQSPVGGPGGELFF. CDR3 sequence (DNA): TGTGCCAGCAGCCAAAGTCCAGTGGGAGGGCCTGGTGGGGAGCTGTTTTTT.

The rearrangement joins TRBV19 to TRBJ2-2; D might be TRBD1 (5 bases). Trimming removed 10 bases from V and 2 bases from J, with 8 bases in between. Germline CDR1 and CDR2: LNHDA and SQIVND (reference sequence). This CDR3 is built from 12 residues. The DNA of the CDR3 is TGTGCCACCGGACATAACACCGGGGAGCTGTTTTTT. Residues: CATGHNTGELFF.

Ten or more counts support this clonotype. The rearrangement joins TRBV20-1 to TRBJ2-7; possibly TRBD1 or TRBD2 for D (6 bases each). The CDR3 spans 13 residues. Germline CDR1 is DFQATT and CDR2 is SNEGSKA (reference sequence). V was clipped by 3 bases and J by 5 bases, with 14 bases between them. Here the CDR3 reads CSASKQGGDEQYF. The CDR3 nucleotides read TGCAGTGCTAGTAAACAGGGAGGCGACGAGCAGTACTTC.

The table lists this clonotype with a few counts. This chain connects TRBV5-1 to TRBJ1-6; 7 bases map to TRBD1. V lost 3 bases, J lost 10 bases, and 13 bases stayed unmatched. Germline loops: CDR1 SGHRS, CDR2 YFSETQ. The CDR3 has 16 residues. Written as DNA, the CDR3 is TGCGCCAGCAGCTCCGGGGAGGGGGCGACGAACTCACCCCTCCACTTT. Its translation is CASSSGEGATNSPLHF.

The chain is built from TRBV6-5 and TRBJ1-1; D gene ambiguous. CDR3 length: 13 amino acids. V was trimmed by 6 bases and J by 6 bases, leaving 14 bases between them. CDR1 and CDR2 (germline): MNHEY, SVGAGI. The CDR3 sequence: CASRRTGRAEAFF. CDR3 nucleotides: TGTGCCAGCAGAAGGACCGGCCGCGCTGAAGCTTTCTTT.

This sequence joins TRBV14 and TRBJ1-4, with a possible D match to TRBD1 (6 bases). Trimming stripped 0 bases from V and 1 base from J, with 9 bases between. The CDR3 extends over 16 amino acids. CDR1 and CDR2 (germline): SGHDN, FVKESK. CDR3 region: CASSQDPGVTNEKLFF. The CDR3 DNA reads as TGTGCCAGCAGCCAAGACCCAGGGGTAACTAATGAAAAACTGTTTTTT.

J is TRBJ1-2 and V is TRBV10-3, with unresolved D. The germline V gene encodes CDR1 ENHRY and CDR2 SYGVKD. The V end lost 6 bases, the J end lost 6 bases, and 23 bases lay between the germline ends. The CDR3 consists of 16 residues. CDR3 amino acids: CAIRARTATTVDGYTF. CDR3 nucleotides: TGTGCCATCAGAGCCCGGACTGCTACGACCGTGGATGGCTACACCTTC.

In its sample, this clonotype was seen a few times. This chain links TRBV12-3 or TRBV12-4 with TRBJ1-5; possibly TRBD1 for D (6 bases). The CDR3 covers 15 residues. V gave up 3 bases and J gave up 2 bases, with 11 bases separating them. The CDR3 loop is CASSFGGAGNQPQHF. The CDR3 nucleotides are TGTGCCAGCAGTTTTGGGGGGGCTGGCAATCAGCCCCAGCATTTT.

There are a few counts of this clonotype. CDR3 in amino acids: CASRSDANTLGTQYF. The CDR3 DNA is TGCGCCAGCAGATCAGATGCCAATACCTTAGGAACGCAGTATTTT. The V and J genes are TRBV5-1 and TRBJ2-3; D gene uncertain. Deletions cut 5 bases from V and 9 bases from J, with 22 bases between. Germline V CDR1 and CDR2: SGHRS, YFSETQ. The CDR3 sequence is 15 residues long.